This TCR beta chain was sequenced during a study of T-cell reconstitution after alpha-beta-depleted transplantation in children. Many counts were recorded for this clonotype. The TCRbeta library incorporated unique molecular identifiers. TCRdb used MiXCR to reprocess the PCR reads, holding one entry per CDR3 protein. The table includes some 120,000 distinct CDR3 sequences, more than 20% detected once. Trimming took off 3 bases at V and 5 bases at J, with 4 bases between the two ends. The CDR3 is 11 amino acids. This TCR was recovered from a male patient aged 2 to 9 who had a stem cell transplant for chronic granulomatous disease, so the T cells may come from the graft donor. The sample was PBMCs, mostly from graft donor cells, taken 180 days after TCRalphabeta/CD19-depleted stem cell transplant. J is TRBJ2-5 and V is TRBV12-3 or TRBV12-4; D is unclear. The CDR3 loop is CASSFAETQYF. CDR3 in DNA: TGTGCCAGCAGTTTTGCCGAGACCCAGTACTTC.